Sequencing of this T cell receptor beta chain was carried out in a study of blood T cell repertoires in COVID-19. About the research overall: Researchers got acute and convalescent COVID-19 samples from the United States, Italy and Spain. Nucleic acid was either cDNA or gDNA, and it came from T cells, B-cell-depleted T cells, or PBMCs.

Per the study methods: Reference gene primer amplification yielded estimated nucleated cell counts. The repertoire was sequenced with immunoSEQ multiplex PCR; TCRdb's copy has only in-frame clones and lacks some. V and J calls and clone size are given by that table; D and trimming were obtained from the DNA. The repertoire includes 220,000 or so clones, approximately 81% of them detected once, and around 3.5% sits in the top ten. Germline CDR1 GTSNPN, CDR2 SVGIG (reference sequence). The CDR3 consists of 16 residues. V lost 5 bases to trimming and J lost 3 bases; unmatched junction nucleotides: 14. The TCR originated in a woman aged 80 or older with acute or convalescent COVID-19. The chain links TRBV30 to TRBJ1-2; 8 bases map to TRBD1. The sequenced sample consisted of peripheral blood. CDR3 DNA: TGTGCCTGGCAAAAGGACAGGGAGAGTGCCCACTATGGCTACACCTTC. As protein: CAWQKDRESAHYGYTF.